This T cell receptor (beta chain) was sequenced for a study of blood T cell repertoires in COVID-19. Recruitment covered roughly 24 US areas and drew participants whose ages spanned roughly 18 to 95 years. Sequenced by immunoSEQ multiplex PCR; TCRdb stores in-frame clones only, minus some. The repertoire has about 180,000 clones, roughly 90% of them found once; the top ten carry 1% to 1.5%. CDR3 length: 14 residues. Between the trimmed V and J ends, which lost 0 bases and 4 bases, there was a span of 10 bases. Germline-derived CDR1 and CDR2 are SGHDT and YYEEEE. The sequence came from a human donor with acute COVID-19. The donor label of this sample is uncertain. V gene TRBV5-6 combines with J gene TRBJ1-1, with D uncertain. The sequencing sample was made of PBMCs or T cells enriched from blood (not recorded which). The CDR3 here is CASSLGRFVTEAFF. CDR3 in DNA: TGTGCCAGCAGCTTGGGCAGGTTTGTCACTGAAGCTTTCTTT.